These T cell receptor beta chains were read from a single sample in a study of siplizumab effects on memory and regulatory T cells. Profiling relied on immunoSEQ multiplex PCR, and the TCRdb table lists in-frame clones only, not all of them. The repertoire holds tens of thousands of clones, with roughly 87% as singletons. Sequenced: Tregs sorted from blood. These receptors all stem from a human donor in good health. Both conserved end residues are part of each CDR3. Each record gives: CDR3 protein, CDR3 DNA, clone size, D gene, V gene, J gene. A D gene is named only where the DNA matches it firmly. Size is omitted from some rows. Given values are once, few, many or a class for expanded clones.

cdr3_aa: CASSDLENTEAFF
cdr3_nt: TGTGCCAGCAGCGACCTCGAGAACACTGAAGCTTTCTTT
clone_size: -
d_call: -
v_call: TRBV2
j_call: TRBJ1-1

cdr3_aa: CASSLSDRGLYEQYF
cdr3_nt: TGTGCCAGCAGCTTATCCGACAGGGGGCTCTACGAGCAGTACTTC
clone_size: once
d_call: TRBD1
v_call: TRBV7-2
j_call: TRBJ2-7

cdr3_aa: CAWSLVQGLSEAFF
cdr3_nt: TGTGCCTGGAGCCTTGTTCAGGGACTATCTGAAGCTTTCTTT
clone_size: few
d_call: -
v_call: TRBV30
j_call: TRBJ1-1

cdr3_aa: CAIRAIAEYNEQFF
cdr3_nt: TGTGCCATCAGAGCGATAGCGGAGTACAATGAGCAGTTCTTC
clone_size: -
d_call: -
v_call: TRBV10-3
j_call: TRBJ2-1

cdr3_aa: CASSLGQGVAEAFF
cdr3_nt: TGTGCCAGCAGTTTAGGGCAGGGAGTTGCTGAAGCTTTCTTT
clone_size: -
d_call: -
v_call: TRBV27
j_call: TRBJ1-1

cdr3_aa: CASSYSGQGNDPLHF
cdr3_nt: TGTGCCAGCAGTTACTCGGGACAGGGCAACGATCCCCTCCACTTT
clone_size: -
d_call: TRBD1
v_call: TRBV6-5
j_call: TRBJ1-6

cdr3_aa: CASSPRDTIYF
cdr3_nt: TGTGCCAGCTCACCAAGGGACACCATATATTTT
clone_size: -
d_call: -
v_call: TRBV18
j_call: TRBJ1-3

cdr3_aa: CASSDQGGTEAFF
cdr3_nt: TGTGCCAGCAGTGATCAAGGGGGGACTGAAGCTTTCTTT
clone_size: -
d_call: -
v_call: TRBV6-1
j_call: TRBJ1-1

cdr3_aa: CASSPGLARLTDTQYF
cdr3_nt: TGTGCCAGCAGCCCAGGACTAGCGCGCCTCACAGATACGCAGTATTTT
clone_size: -
d_call: TRBD2
v_call: TRBV9
j_call: TRBJ2-3

cdr3_aa: CASSLFTGSSDTQYF
cdr3_nt: TGTGCCAGCAGCTTGTTCACAGGGTCGAGTGATACGCAGTATTTT
clone_size: -
d_call: -
v_call: TRBV5-6
j_call: TRBJ2-3

cdr3_aa: CASRRGQGANTEAFF
cdr3_nt: TGTGCCAGTAGGAGGGGACAGGGAGCGAACACTGAAGCTTTCTTT
clone_size: -
d_call: TRBD1
v_call: TRBV19
j_call: TRBJ1-1